The rows below give T cell receptor beta chains drawn from one sample of a study of response to subunit inactivated influenza vaccine. One entry per CDR3 protein, called by TCRdb with MiXCR from the RT-PCR reads. This table holds roughly 520,000 distinct CDR3 sequences, roughly 23% found once. The material was CD4+ T cells sorted from PBMCs, obtained roughly 5 days after vaccination. The receptors originated from a man between 50 and 59 years old who received an inactivated influenza vaccine. Each CDR3 is given with its conserved first and last residue. Fields, in order: D gene, V gene, clone size, J gene, CDR3 protein, CDR3 DNA. D genes are given only for firm matches. Clone sizes are given selectively: once, few, many, or a class where the clone is expanded.

.,TRBV5-1,few,TRBJ1-1,CASSPGETEAFF,TGCGCCAGCAGCCCGGGGGAGACTGAAGCTTTCTTT
TRBD1,TRBV5-1,few,TRBJ2-5,CASSHRGRGQETQYF,TGCGCCAGCAGCCACAGGGGGCGGGGGCAAGAGACCCAGTACTTC
TRBD1,TRBV7-2,.,TRBJ2-3,CASSRTGTGLTDTQYF,TGTGCCAGCAGCCGCACCGGGACAGGGCTCACAGATACGCAGTATTTT
.,TRBV4-3,.,TRBJ1-3,CASSQEGRQGIDTIYF,TGCGCCAGCAGCCAAGAAGGTCGGCAGGGAATAGACACCATATATTTT
TRBD1,TRBV28,few,TRBJ2-3,CASSAGTGPTDTQYF,TGTGCCAGCAGTGCCGGGACAGGGCCCACAGATACGCAGTATTTT
TRBD2,TRBV6-2/TRBV6-3,few,TRBJ2-1,CASSYSIEGLAYNEQFF,TGTGCCAGCAGTTACTCGATAGAAGGACTAGCATACAATGAGCAGTTCTTC
.,TRBV3-1,.,TRBJ2-1,CASSESWDGYNEQFF,TGTGCCAGCAGCGAAAGTTGGGACGGTTACAATGAGCAGTTCTTC
.,TRBV20-1,few,TRBJ1-1,CSAGPGSTEAFF,TGCAGTGCTGGTCCGGGAAGCACTGAAGCTTTCTTT
.,TRBV10-3,.,TRBJ2-2,CAISPRSNTGELFF,TGTGCCATCAGTCCGAGGTCGAACACCGGGGAGCTGTTTTTT
.,TRBV30,once,TRBJ1-4,CAWSVPSVEKLFF,TGTGCCTGGAGTGTACCTTCCGTCGAAAAACTGTTTTTT
.,TRBV10-3,.,TRBJ2-2,CAITPTGGVTNTGELFF,TGTGCCATCACCCCCACAGGTGGAGTCACCAACACCGGGGAGCTGTTTTTT
TRBD2,TRBV7-9,few,TRBJ2-3,CASSLAGTSGILDTQYF,TGTGCCAGCAGCCTCGCGGGGACTAGCGGGATTCTAGATACGCAGTATTTT
.,TRBV6-2/TRBV6-3,few,TRBJ2-5,CASRGLKETQYF,TGTGCCAGCAGGGGCCTGAAAGAGACCCAGTACTTC
TRBD1,TRBV5-1,.,TRBJ1-1,CASSPGQGRNTEAFF,TGCGCCAGCAGCCCGGGACAGGGTAGGAACACTGAAGCTTTCTTT
TRBD2,TRBV10-3,few,TRBJ2-1,CAISESTSALNEGQFF,TGTGCCATCAGTGAGTCGACTAGCGCCCTCAATGAAGGGCAGTTCTTC
TRBD2,TRBV9,.,TRBJ2-1,CASSAPGLSSNEQFF,TGTGCCAGCAGCGCCCCGGGACTATCTTCCAATGAGCAGTTCTTC
.,TRBV7-2,.,TRBJ1-2,CASSLGSAGGGYTF,TGTGCCAGCAGCTTAGGGTCTGCGGGGGGCGGCTACACCTTC
.,TRBV24-1,.,TRBJ2-3,CATSDLGRGSTDTQYF,TGTGCCACCAGTGATTTGGGCAGGGGTAGCACAGATACGCAGTATTTT
TRBD2,TRBV6-1,few,TRBJ2-7,CASSDLAGSSYEQYF,TGTGCCAGCAGTGATTTAGCGGGTAGCTCCTACGAGCAGTACTTC
.,TRBV20-1,.,TRBJ2-5,CSVPRAGQETQYF,TGCAGTGTCCCACGGGCGGGACAAGAGACCCAGTACTTC
TRBD1,TRBV3-1,.,TRBJ1-5,CASSQMTGNQPQHF,TGTGCCAGCAGCCAAATGACAGGGAATCAGCCCCAGCATTTT
TRBD1,TRBV9,.,TRBJ2-2,CASSVDAGQGAGELFF,TGTGCCAGCAGCGTAGATGCGGGACAGGGCGCCGGGGAGCTGTTTTTT
TRBD2,TRBV20-1,few,TRBJ2-7,CSARGLAGAYEQYF,TGCAGTGCTAGAGGTCTAGCGGGAGCCTACGAGCAGTACTTC
.,TRBV6-6,many,TRBJ2-3,CASSYGDTQYF,TGTGCCAGCAGTTATGGGGATACGCAGTATTTT
TRBD2,TRBV20-1,few,TRBJ2-5,CSARDGTSGPAQYF,TGCAGTGCTAGGGACGGGACTAGCGGCCCGGCCCAGTACTTC
TRBD1,TRBV20-1,.,TRBJ2-5,CSAGDRVRETQYF,TGCAGTGCTGGGGACAGGGTGCGAGAGACCCAGTACTTC
.,TRBV7-3,.,TRBJ2-1,CASSKGAGGPYNEQFF,TGTGCCAGCAGCAAGGGGGCGGGAGGCCCCTACAATGAGCAGTTCTTC
.,TRBV5-1,.,TRBJ1-1,CASSSENTEAFF,TGCGCCAGCAGCTCCGAGAACACTGAAGCTTTCTTT
.,TRBV12-3/TRBV12-4,.,TRBJ2-2,CASSRQGVGELFF,TGTGCCAGCAGTCGGCAGGGTGTAGGGGAGCTGTTTTTT
.,TRBV12-3/TRBV12-4,many,TRBJ2-1,CASSPSGDRDEQFF,TGTGCCAGCAGTCCGTCAGGGGATCGGGATGAGCAGTTCTTC
.,TRBV7-2,.,TRBJ2-5,CASSLSWETQYF,TGTGCCAGCAGCTTATCTTGGGAGACCCAGTACTTC
.,TRBV11-2,many,TRBJ2-3,CASSLTGDTQYF,TGTGCCAGCAGCTTAACGGGGGATACGCAGTATTTT
TRBD1,TRBV29-1,.,TRBJ2-7,CSIVGTGGYEQYF,TGCAGCATTGTGGGGACAGGGGGTTACGAGCAGTACTTC
.,TRBV19,.,TRBJ1-2,CASRPGLMNYGYTF,TGTGCCAGTAGGCCAGGGTTGATGAACTATGGCTACACCTTC
.,TRBV5-1,many,TRBJ2-5,CASSQDGIRETQYF,TGCGCCAGCAGCCAGGATGGGATCAGAGAGACCCAGTACTTC
TRBD1,TRBV10-3,.,TRBJ2-1,CATREQGARRPYNEQFF,TGTGCCACGCGGGAACAGGGGGCCAGGAGACCCTACAATGAGCAGTTCTTC
TRBD1,TRBV2,.,TRBJ2-1,CASSTRQGTYNEQFF,TGTGCCAGCAGCACCCGACAGGGGACGTACAATGAGCAGTTCTTC
.,TRBV6-6,many,TRBJ2-5,CASEASSQETQYF,TGTGCCAGTGAGGCTAGCAGTCAAGAGACCCAGTACTTC
TRBD1,TRBV16,few,TRBJ2-1,CASKNRGQGAYNEQFF,TGTGCCAGCAAAAATCGGGGCCAGGGGGCTTACAATGAGCAGTTCTTC
TRBD2,TRBV12-3/TRBV12-4,.,TRBJ2-7,CASSSLGLAGTAYEQYF,TGTGCCAGCAGTTCGCTGGGACTAGCGGGAACTGCCTACGAGCAGTACTTC
.,TRBV7-2,few,TRBJ1-6,CASSLDLANNSPLHF,TGTGCCAGCAGCTTAGACCTAGCCAATAATTCACCCCTCCACTTT
TRBD2,TRBV15,.,TRBJ2-5,CATSRGSGGGYQETQYF,TGTGCCACCAGCAGGGGTAGCGGGGGGGGATACCAAGAGACCCAGTACTTC
.,TRBV28,few,TRBJ2-1,CASSWPLSSDNEQFF,TGTGCCAGCAGTTGGCCGTTGAGTAGCGACAATGAGCAGTTCTTC
.,TRBV12-3/TRBV12-4,few,TRBJ1-6,CASGKNRADNSPLHF,TGTGCCAGCGGAAAGAACAGGGCGGATAATTCACCCCTCCACTTT
.,TRBV14,.,TRBJ2-1,CASSQARGLRNNEQFF,TGTGCCAGCAGCCAAGCGAGGGGGTTGAGAAACAATGAGCAGTTCTTC
.,TRBV29-1,few,TRBJ2-7,CSVGDGPTYEQYF,TGCAGCGTGGGGGACGGTCCCACCTACGAGCAGTACTTC
.,TRBV20-1,few,TRBJ2-6,CSAGGGHLSGANVLTF,TGCAGTGCTGGGGGGGGACATCTCTCTGGGGCCAACGTCCTGACTTTC
TRBD1,TRBV29-1,.,TRBJ2-1,CSAFPLQTGKGNEQFF,TGCAGCGCCTTCCCCCTTCAGACAGGGAAGGGCAATGAGCAGTTCTTC
TRBD1,TRBV25-1,.,TRBJ2-3,CASSDLQGQGVSSDTQYF,TGTGCCAGCAGTGACCTCCAGGGACAGGGGGTTTCCTCAGATACGCAGTATTTT
TRBD1,TRBV6-2/TRBV6-3,few,TRBJ1-2,CASSSGQGRMYGYTF,TGTGCCAGCAGTTCCGGACAGGGGAGGATGTATGGCTACACCTTC
.,TRBV5-6,.,TRBJ2-1,CASSVPRLEQFF,TGTGCCAGCAGCGTCCCAAGGCTTGAGCAGTTCTTC
.,TRBV7-9,.,TRBJ2-2,CASNTGELFF,TGTGCCAGCAACACCGGGGAGCTGTTTTTT